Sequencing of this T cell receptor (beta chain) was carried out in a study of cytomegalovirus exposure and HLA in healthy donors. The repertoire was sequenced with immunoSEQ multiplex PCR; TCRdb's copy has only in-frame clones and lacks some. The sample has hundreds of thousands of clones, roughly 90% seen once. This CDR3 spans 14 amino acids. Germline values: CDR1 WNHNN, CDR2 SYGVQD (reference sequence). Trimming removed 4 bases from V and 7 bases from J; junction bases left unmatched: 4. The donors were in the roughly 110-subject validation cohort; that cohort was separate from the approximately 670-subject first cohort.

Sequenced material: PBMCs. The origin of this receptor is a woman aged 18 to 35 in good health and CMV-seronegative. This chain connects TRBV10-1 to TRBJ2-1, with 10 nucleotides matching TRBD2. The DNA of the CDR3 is TGCGCCAGCAGTGCCAGCGGGAGGGTAAATGAGCAGTTCTTC. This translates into CASSASGRVNEQFF.